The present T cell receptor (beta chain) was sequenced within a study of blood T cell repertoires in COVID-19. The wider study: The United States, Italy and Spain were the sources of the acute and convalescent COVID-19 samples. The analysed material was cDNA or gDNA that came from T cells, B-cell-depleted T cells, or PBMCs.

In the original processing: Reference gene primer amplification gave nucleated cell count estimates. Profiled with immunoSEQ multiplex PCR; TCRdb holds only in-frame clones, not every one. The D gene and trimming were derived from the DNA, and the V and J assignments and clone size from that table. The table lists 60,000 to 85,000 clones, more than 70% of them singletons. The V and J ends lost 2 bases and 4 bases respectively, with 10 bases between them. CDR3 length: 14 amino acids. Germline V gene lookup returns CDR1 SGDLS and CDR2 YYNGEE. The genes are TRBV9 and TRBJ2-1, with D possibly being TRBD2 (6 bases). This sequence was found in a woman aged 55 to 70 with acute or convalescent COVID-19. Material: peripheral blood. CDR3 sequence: CASSVGGKYNEQFF. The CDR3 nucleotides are TGTGCCAGCAGCGTGGGGGGAAAATACAATGAGCAGTTCTTC. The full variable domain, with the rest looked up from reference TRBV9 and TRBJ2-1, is DSGVTQTPKHLITATGQRVTLRCSPRSGDLSVYWYQQSLDQGLQFLIQYYNGEERAKGNILERFSAQQFPDLHSELNLSSLELGDSALYFCASSVGGKYNEQFFGPGTRLTVL.